This is a list of T cell receptor beta chains from one sample in a study of cytomegalovirus exposure and HLA in healthy donors. Assay used: immunoSEQ multiplex PCR; TCRdb lists only in-frame clones, some missing. The table records roughly 130,000 clones, 89% of them present only once. The sequencing sample was made of PBMCs. These receptors originate from a young man in good health and CMV-seronegative. Both conserved end residues are part of each CDR3. D genes are given only for firm matches. A clone size is listed for some rows: how often the clone was seen (once, few, many), or a class if it is expanded.

j_call,clone_size,v_call,d_call,cdr3_aa,cdr3_nt
TRBJ2-3,NA,TRBV19,TRBD2,CASMRRGGTDTQYF,TGTGCCAGTATGAGGAGGGGAGGGACAGATACGCAGTATTTT
TRBJ2-7,NA,TRBV19,TRBD1,CASSPQGDSYEQYF,TGTGCCAGTAGTCCCCAGGGGGACTCCTACGAGCAGTACTTC
TRBJ2-5,NA,TRBV19,TRBD2,CASRLAGAGETQYF,TGTGCCAGCCGACTAGCGGGGGCGGGGGAGACCCAGTACTTC
TRBJ2-7,NA,TRBV5-1,TRBD1,CASRTDRGHYEQYF,TGCGCCAGCAGAACTGACAGGGGGCACTACGAGCAGTACTTC
TRBJ1-4,NA,TRBV6-1,NA,CASRDGRGWGKLFF,TGTGCCAGCAGGGACGGCAGGGGATGGGGAAAACTGTTTTTT
TRBJ2-7,NA,TRBV5-1,TRBD1,CASSSQGAPRQYF,TGCGCCAGCAGCTCTCAGGGGGCCCCGAGGCAGTACTTC
TRBJ2-7,NA,TRBV11-2,TRBD1,CASSSGTGSSYEQYF,TGTGCCAGCAGCTCTGGGACAGGAAGCTCCTACGAGCAGTACTTC
TRBJ1-6,once,TRBV7-9,NA,CASGLRGEVQGPDSPLHF,TGTGCCAGCGGCCTCCGGGGGGAAGTTCAGGGGCCCGATTCACCCCTCCACTTT
TRBJ1-2,NA,TRBV9,NA,CASSVAGRPYGYTF,TGTGCCAGCAGCGTAGCAGGGCGGCCTTATGGCTACACCTTC
TRBJ1-5,NA,TRBV7-6,NA,CASSLSGNQPQHF,TGTGCCAGCAGCTTATCTGGCAATCAGCCCCAGCATTTT
TRBJ2-1,NA,TRBV6-1,TRBD1,CASYSGTGIYNEQFF,TGTGCCAGTTACTCCGGGACAGGGATCTACAATGAGCAGTTCTTC
TRBJ1-3,NA,TRBV6-5,NA,CASKGFSGNTIYF,TGTGCCAGCAAGGGGTTCTCTGGAAACACCATATATTTT
TRBJ2-7,NA,TRBV7-6,TRBD1,CASSLQGQGSEQYF,TGTGCCAGCAGCTTACAGGGACAGGGATCCGAGCAGTACTTC
TRBJ2-3,NA,TRBV11-3,NA,CASSSYGETDTQYF,TGTGCCAGCAGCTCTTACGGGGAAACAGATACGCAGTATTTT
TRBJ1-2,NA,TRBV7-6,TRBD1,CASSLGTGDVGYTF,TGTGCCAGCAGCTTAGGGACAGGGGATGTCGGCTACACCTTC
TRBJ2-3,NA,TRBV28,TRBD1,CASSSLTGVTDTQYF,TGTGCCAGCAGTTCACTTACAGGGGTAACAGATACGCAGTATTTT
TRBJ2-1,NA,TRBV10-3,TRBD2,CAIATGGTYNEQFF,TGTGCCATCGCAACGGGGGGGACCTACAATGAGCAGTTCTTC
TRBJ1-5,NA,TRBV19,TRBD1,CAAGGAGQPQHF,TGTGCCGCAGGGGGCGCAGGTCAGCCCCAGCATTTT
TRBJ2-7,NA,TRBV27,TRBD1,CASRLGTGGSYEQYF,TGTGCCAGCAGACTAGGGACAGGGGGATCCTACGAGCAGTACTTC
TRBJ2-4,NA,TRBV9,NA,CASSVNLAKNIQYF,TGTGCCAGCAGCGTGAACTTAGCCAAAAACATTCAGTACTTC
TRBJ2-5,NA,TRBV15,TRBD2,CATTSGSGGVETQYF,TGTGCCACCACCAGCGGTAGCGGGGGGGTAGAGACCCAGTACTTC
TRBJ2-7,NA,TRBV6-5,NA,CASSYRPTAPYEQYF,TGTGCCAGCAGTTACCGACCGACTGCCCCCTACGAGCAGTACTTC
TRBJ2-7,NA,TRBV11-3,NA,CASSFSPSYEQYF,TGTGCCAGCAGCTTCTCCCCTTCCTACGAGCAGTACTTC
TRBJ2-3,NA,TRBV4-1,NA,CASSQERGGSTDTQYF,TGCGCCAGCAGCCAAGAAAGGGGGGGTAGCACAGATACGCAGTATTTT
TRBJ2-5,NA,TRBV6-6,NA,CASGRSGETQYF,TGTGCCAGCGGTAGGAGCGGGGAGACCCAGTACTTC
TRBJ1-2,NA,TRBV7-8,NA,CASSLRGNGYTF,TGTGCCAGCAGCTTAAGGGGGAATGGCTACACCTTC
TRBJ2-3,NA,TRBV7-2,NA,CASSLARGLRTDTQYF,TGTGCCAGCAGCTTAGCGCGGGGACTCCGCACAGATACGCAGTATTTT
TRBJ2-7,few,TRBV28,NA,CASSPGGSSYEQYF,TGTGCCAGCAGCCCGGGGGGCTCATCCTACGAGCAGTACTTC
TRBJ2-7,few,TRBV5-1,NA,CASSLAGPYEQYF,TGCGCCAGCAGCTTGGCGGGTCCCTACGAGCAGTACTTC
TRBJ2-2,NA,TRBV7-6,TRBD1,CASSLVGTGSGELFF,TGTGCCAGCAGCTTAGTTGGGACAGGGTCCGGGGAGCTGTTTTTT
TRBJ2-7,NA,TRBV5-4,TRBD2,CASSPRGADEQYF,TGTGCCAGCAGCCCGCGGGGGGCGGATGAGCAGTACTTC
TRBJ2-5,few,TRBV9,TRBD1,CASSVGQGRGETQYF,TGTGCCAGCAGCGTCGGACAGGGTAGGGGAGAGACCCAGTACTTC
TRBJ1-2,NA,TRBV5-4,TRBD1,CAGSQTGGYGYTF,TGTGCCGGCAGCCAGACAGGGGGCTATGGCTACACCTTC
TRBJ1-5,NA,TRBV4-3,NA,CASSQEKVGQPQHF,TGCGCCAGCAGCCAAGAAAAAGTCGGTCAGCCCCAGCATTTT
TRBJ2-1,NA,TRBV5-1,NA,CASSSRADYNEQFF,TGCGCCAGCAGCTCGCGGGCAGATTACAATGAGCAGTTCTTC
TRBJ2-1,NA,TRBV12-5,NA,CASGQSYNEQFF,TGTGCTAGTGGTCAGTCCTACAATGAGCAGTTCTTC
TRBJ2-1,NA,TRBV2,NA,CASSLGSSYNEQFF,TGTGCCAGCAGTCTAGGCAGCTCCTACAATGAGCAGTTCTTC
TRBJ1-5,NA,TRBV4-3,NA,CASSQERDSNQPQHF,TGCGCCAGCAGCCAAGAACGGGATAGCAATCAGCCCCAGCATTTT
TRBJ2-2,NA,TRBV7-3,NA,CASSPGTLNTGELFF,TGTGCCAGCAGCCCCGGGACATTGAACACCGGGGAGCTGTTTTTT
TRBJ2-5,NA,TRBV27,NA,CASSLAGKRETQYF,TGTGCCAGCAGTTTAGCGGGAAAAAGAGAGACCCAGTACTTC
TRBJ2-3,NA,TRBV9,TRBD1,CASSEYRGPILLADTQYF,TGTGCCAGCAGCGAGTACAGGGGCCCAATTTTGCTTGCAGATACGCAGTATTTT
TRBJ2-3,NA,TRBV27,TRBD2,CASSSDGGGLDTQYF,TGTGCCAGCAGTTCGGATGGCGGGGGGTTGGATACGCAGTATTTT
TRBJ2-5,NA,TRBV6-5,TRBD1,CASTAGTATETQYF,TGTGCCAGCACCGCTGGGACAGCCACCGAGACCCAGTACTTC
TRBJ2-7,NA,TRBV10-2,TRBD1,CASTRTGSYEQYF,TGCGCCAGCACCAGGACAGGGTCCTACGAGCAGTACTTC
TRBJ1-1,NA,TRBV10-3,TRBD1,CAIRIGTGYTEAFF,TGTGCCATCAGGATCGGGACAGGGTACACTGAAGCTTTCTTT
TRBJ2-7,few,TRBV2,TRBD2,CASSEGGYEQYF,TGTGCCAGCAGTGAGGGGGGGTATGAGCAGTACTTC
TRBJ1-4,NA,TRBV19,NA,CASSEQIYNEKLFF,TGTGCCAGTAGTGAACAGATATATAATGAAAAACTGTTTTTT
TRBJ1-2,NA,TRBV5-5,NA,CASSLARANYGYTF,TGTGCCAGCAGCTTGGCCAGGGCTAACTATGGCTACACCTTC
TRBJ2-7,NA,TRBV19,TRBD1,CASSPGQGTYEQYF,TGTGCCAGTAGTCCCGGACAGGGGACCTACGAGCAGTACTTC
TRBJ2-7,NA,TRBV4-2,TRBD1,CASSTGTGPLYEQYF,TGTGCCAGCAGCACCGGGACAGGGCCGTTATACGAGCAGTACTTC
TRBJ2-3,NA,TRBV18,NA,CASSPRGGGGTDTQYF,TGTGCCAGCTCACCACGGGGTGGCGGGGGCACAGATACGCAGTATTTT
TRBJ2-7,NA,TRBV4-2,NA,CASSQDGLSYEQYF,TGTGCCAGCAGCCAAGATGGACTGTCCTACGAGCAGTACTTC
TRBJ2-4,NA,TRBV6-5,TRBD2,CASNAAGDIQYF,TGTGCCAGCAACGCCGCGGGAGACATTCAGTACTTC
TRBJ1-5,NA,TRBV6-1,TRBD1,CASSEPSRGTGDNQPQHF,TGTGCCAGCAGTGAACCATCTCGGGGGACAGGGGACAATCAGCCCCAGCATTTT
TRBJ2-1,NA,TRBV11-1,NA,CASSLARTDYNEQFF,TGTGCCAGCAGCTTAGCCCGGACAGATTACAATGAGCAGTTCTTC
TRBJ2-3,NA,TRBV6-6,NA,CASRGAVTDTQYF,TGTGCCAGCAGGGGGGCCGTTACAGATACGCAGTATTTT